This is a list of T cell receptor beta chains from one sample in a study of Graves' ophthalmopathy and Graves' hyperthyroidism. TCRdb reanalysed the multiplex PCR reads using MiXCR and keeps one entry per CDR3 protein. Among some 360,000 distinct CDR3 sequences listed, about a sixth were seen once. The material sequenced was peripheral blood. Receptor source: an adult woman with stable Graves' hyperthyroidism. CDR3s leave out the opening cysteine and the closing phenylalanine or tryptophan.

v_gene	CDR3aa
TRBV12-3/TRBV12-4	ASSALARSYEQY
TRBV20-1	SASPRLVEQY
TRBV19	ASTYTQGAYGYT
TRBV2	ASSDANSGANVLT
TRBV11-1	ASSLTSGITGGELF
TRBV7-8	ASSPGRERTGELF
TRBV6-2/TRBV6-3	ASSYSADSGNTIY
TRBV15	ATSRDQGVT
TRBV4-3	ASSQDQEWLETQY
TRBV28	ASSPTARTSQSYEQY
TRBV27	ASGLQGGGYT
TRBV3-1	ASSHPPGGGTGELF
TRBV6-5	ASSYGTPGELF
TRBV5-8	ASSRGLAITYEQY
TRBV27	ASSLSNSPLH
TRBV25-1	ASSGTQSYEQY
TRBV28	ASSLRGRDEQY
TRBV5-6	ASSRLDRDTEAF
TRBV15	ATSRGWGAGANVLT
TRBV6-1	ASSVNRGGYYEQY
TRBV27	ASSLSSRGEQY
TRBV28	ASRASRIGPPRSGANVLT
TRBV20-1	SAPGPEEQY
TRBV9	ASSALEGLAGGTGELF
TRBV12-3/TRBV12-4	ASRPSNGDEQY